One sample yielded the 15 T cell receptor beta chains listed below, sequenced in a study of T cell changes during pregnancy in multiple sclerosis. Here immunoSEQ multiplex PCR was the method, and the copy in TCRdb shows in-frame clones only, minus some. Here the sample spans tens of thousands of clones, around nine tenths being singletons. Material: CD4+ T cells from peripheral blood mononuclear cells, obtained before pregnancy. These receptors came from a female donor with multiple sclerosis, enrolled in a pregnancy study.

The rearrangement links TRBV7-6 to TRBJ1-2; 7 bases line up with TRBD1. The CDR3 is made up of 16 amino acids. The V and J ends lost 8 bases and 0 bases, in that order; junction bases with no gene match: 12. Germline assignment: CDR1 SGHVS and CDR2 FNYEAQ. CDR3 DNA: TGTGCCAGCTCCTACCTCCGGGACAGAGCTAACTATGGCTACACCTTC. Translated: CASSYLRDRANYGYTF.

Here the CDR3 DNA reads TGTGCCAGCAGTTTATCGGGACAGGGCTATGGCTACACCTTC. Translation: CASSLSGQGYGYTF. The chain couples TRBV27 to TRBJ1-2; 9 nucleotides line up with TRBD1. The CDR3 runs 14 residues. Germline V gene sequence: CDR1 MNHEY, CDR2 SMNVEV (reference sequence). J lost 4 bases, V lost 0 bases, and 0 bases had no gene match.

The V gene is TRBV4-3, the J gene TRBJ2-3; tentative D call: TRBD2 (6 bases). The CDR3 runs 14 residues. V lost 3 bases to trimming and J lost 1 base, with 8 bases between them. CDR1 is LGHNA, CDR2 YSLEER, per germline. CDR3: CASSHREGTDTQYF. CDR3 bases: TGCGCCAGCAGCCACAGGGAGGGCACAGATACGCAGTATTTT.

This chain uses TRBV5-1 with TRBJ2-3; D may be TRBD2 (6 bases). Trimming left V 0 bases short and J 4 bases short, with 15 bases between. Per germline, CDR1 SGHRS and CDR2 YFSETQ. This CDR3 is built from 16 residues. CDR3 protein: CASSLDLRGGADTQYF. In DNA, the CDR3 is TGCGCCAGCAGCTTGGATTTGCGGGGTGGCGCAGATACGCAGTATTTT.

The rearrangement uses TRBV19 and TRBJ2-2; 7 nucleotides line up with TRBD1. V shed 5 bases and J 1 base; nucleotides not matched to a gene: 13. Germline CDR1 is LNHDA and CDR2 is SQIVND (reference sequence). The CDR3 is 18 amino acids. CDR3 loop: CASSPHHQGVGNTGELFF. CDR3 nucleotides: TGTGCCAGTAGTCCTCATCATCAGGGGGTTGGGAACACCGGGGAGCTGTTTTTT.

The V gene is TRBV6-4, the J gene TRBJ1-1; the match to TRBD1 covers 7 bases. This CDR3 has 13 amino acids. After removal of 4 bases from V and 8 bases from J, the junction contained 7 bases not matched to a gene. Germline CDR1 and CDR2: MRHNA and SNTAGT. In DNA form, the CDR3 reads TGTGCCAGCAGTGTCCAGGGGGACCTCGAAGCTTTCTTT. Its protein is CASSVQGDLEAFF.

This clone was recorded only once. The rearrangement joins TRBV19 to TRBJ2-3; 15 bases fit TRBD2. Germline values: CDR1 LNHDA, CDR2 SQIVND (reference sequence). The trim removed 4 bases at V and 1 base at J, leaving 6 bases unmatched. The CDR3 sequence is 18 residues long. For the CDR3, the DNA is TGTGCCAGTAGTAAACCTCGGACTAGCGGGGGGGGCACAGATACGCAGTATTTT. This gives the protein CASSKPRTSGGGTDTQYF.

This clone was seen only a few times. The J gene is TRBJ1-1, the V gene TRBV9; D ambiguous. Germline lookup yields CDR1 SGDLS and CDR2 YYNGEE. CDR3 length: 15 amino acids. V lost 3 bases, J lost 5 bases, and 17 bases lay in between. The CDR3 is CASSGGKFDLTEAFF. In DNA form, the CDR3 reads TGTGCCAGCAGCGGAGGGAAGTTCGATTTAACTGAAGCTTTCTTT.

The chain couples TRBV28 to TRBJ2-5; perhaps TRBD1 as D (6 bases). The CDR3 runs to 15 residues. Trimming stripped 6 bases from V and 1 base from J, with 15 bases between. Germline V gene sequence: CDR1 MDHEN, CDR2 SYDVKM. The CDR3 is CASRTTGWGQETQYF. The CDR3 region has the DNA TGTGCCAGCAGGACCACAGGGTGGGGCCAAGAGACCCAGTACTTC.

This chain links TRBV27 with TRBJ1-6, with 8 bases aligning to TRBD1. This CDR3 has 14 residues. Germline V CDR1 and CDR2: MNHEY, SMNVEV (reference sequence). The J segment lost 8 bases and the V segment lost 5 bases, leaving 5 bases of the junction unmatched. For the CDR3, the DNA is TGTGCCAGCAGTAGGGACAGGACTTATTCACCCCTCCACTTT. This sequence encodes CASSRDRTYSPLHF.

This chain joins TRBV5-6 and TRBJ1-1; TRBD1 is a possible D gene (6 bases). The V and J ends lost 2 bases and 1 base respectively, with 15 bases between them. The CDR3 extends over 16 amino acids. Germline lookup yields CDR1 SGHDT and CDR2 YYEEEE. This CDR3 is CASSLDRRGRNTEAFF. DNA of the CDR3: TGTGCCAGCAGCTTAGATCGCAGGGGAAGGAACACTGAAGCTTTCTTT.

The V and J genes are TRBV19 and TRBJ1-1, with unresolved D. CDR3 length: 16 amino acids. Trimming left V 8 bases short and J 0 bases short, with 19 bases between. Germline assignment: CDR1 LNHDA and CDR2 SQIVND (reference sequence). The CDR3 DNA sequence: TGTGCCAGTTTGACCGTGATTGGAGCCCTGAACACTGAAGCTTTCTTT. Its translation: CASLTVIGALNTEAFF.

The chain recombines TRBV11-1 with TRBJ1-4; 8 nucleotides agree with TRBD1. This CDR3 has 14 amino acids. Germline V gene sequence: CDR1 SGHAT, CDR2 FQDESV (reference sequence). The V segment lost 5 bases and the J segment 4 bases; nucleotides outside the gene matches: 3. The chain's CDR3 is CASSPDRGNEKLFF. The CDR3 DNA follows: TGTGCCAGCAGCCCCGACAGGGGTAATGAAAAACTGTTTTTT.

The rearrangement links TRBV19 to TRBJ2-4; 11 nucleotides agree with TRBD2. V was clipped by 8 bases and J by 8 bases; unmatched bases: 8. Germline CDR1 and CDR2: LNHDA and SQIVND (reference sequence). This CDR3 spans 14 amino acids. CDR3 sequence: CASGQLAGEDIQYF. CDR3 in DNA: TGTGCCAGTGGTCAACTAGCGGGGGAGGACATTCAGTACTTC.

The rearrangement joins TRBV28 to TRBJ2-1; 15 bases match TRBD2. In germline, CDR1 is MDHEN, CDR2 SYDVKM. CDR3 length: 20 amino acids. J lost 5 bases, V lost 4 bases, and 15 bases had no gene match. The CDR3 spells CASSYPFGLAGGPGNNEQFF. The CDR3 region has the DNA TGTGCCAGCAGTTACCCCTTCGGACTAGCGGGAGGGCCCGGGAACAATGAGCAGTTCTTC.